This T cell receptor beta chain was sequenced in a study of cytomegalovirus exposure and HLA in healthy donors. Across the study: An analysis done earlier identified more than 100 million unique TCR beta sequences from about 180 million T cells.

Unrecorded immune exposure was likely among donors, who were nominally healthy when sampled. With 60 Vbeta and 13 Jbeta primers, the PCR was carried out. Profiled with immunoSEQ multiplex PCR; TCRdb holds only in-frame clones, not every one. The sample yields 130,000 to 150,000 clones, 65% to 80% seen once. Germline CDR1 is SGHRS and CDR2 is YFSETQ. The V and J ends lost 4 bases and 2 bases respectively, with 10 bases between them. This CDR3 region has 13 residues. The chain is built from TRBV5-1 and TRBJ2-7; a possible D gene is TRBD1 (6 bases). This TCR was sampled from a woman between 45 and 60 years old in good health and CMV-seropositive. What was sequenced was PBMCs. The DNA for the CDR3 is TGCGCCAGCAGCAGGGGACAAACCTACGAGCAGTACTTC. It codes for CASSRGQTYEQYF.